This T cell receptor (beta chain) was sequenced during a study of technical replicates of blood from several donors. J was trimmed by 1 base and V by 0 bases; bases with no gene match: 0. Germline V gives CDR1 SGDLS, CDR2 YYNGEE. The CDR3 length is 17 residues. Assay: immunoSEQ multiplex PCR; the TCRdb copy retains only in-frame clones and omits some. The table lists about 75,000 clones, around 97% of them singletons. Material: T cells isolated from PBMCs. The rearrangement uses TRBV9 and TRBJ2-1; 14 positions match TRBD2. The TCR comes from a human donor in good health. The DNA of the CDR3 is TGTGCCAGCAGCGTAGGACTAGCGGGGGGGTCCTACAATGAGCAGTTCTTC. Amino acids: CASSVGLAGGSYNEQFF.